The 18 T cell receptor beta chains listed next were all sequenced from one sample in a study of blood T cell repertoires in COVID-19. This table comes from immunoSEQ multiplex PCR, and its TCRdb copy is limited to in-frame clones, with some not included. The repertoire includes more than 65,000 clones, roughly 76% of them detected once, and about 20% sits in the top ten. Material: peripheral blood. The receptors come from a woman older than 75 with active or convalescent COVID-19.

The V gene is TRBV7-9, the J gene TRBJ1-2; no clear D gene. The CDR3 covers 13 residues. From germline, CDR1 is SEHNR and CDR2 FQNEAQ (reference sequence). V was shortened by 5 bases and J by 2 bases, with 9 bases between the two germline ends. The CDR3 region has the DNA TGTGCCAGCAGCCCCACTTGGAACTATGGCTACACCTTC. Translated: CASSPTWNYGYTF.

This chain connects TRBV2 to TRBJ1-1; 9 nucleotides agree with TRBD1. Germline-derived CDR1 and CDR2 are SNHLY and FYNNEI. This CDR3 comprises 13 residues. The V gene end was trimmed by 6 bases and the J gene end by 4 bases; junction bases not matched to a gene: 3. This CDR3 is CASRTGGFTEAFF. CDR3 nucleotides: TGTGCCAGCAGGACAGGGGGTTTCACTGAAGCTTTCTTT.

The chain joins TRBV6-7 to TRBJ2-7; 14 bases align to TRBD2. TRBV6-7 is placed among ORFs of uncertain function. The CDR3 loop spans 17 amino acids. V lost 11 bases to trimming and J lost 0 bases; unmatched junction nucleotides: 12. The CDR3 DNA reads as TGTGCCGCGCCGGGACTAGCGGGGGACACGCCCTCCTACGAGCAGTACTTC. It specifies CAAPGLAGDTPSYEQYF.

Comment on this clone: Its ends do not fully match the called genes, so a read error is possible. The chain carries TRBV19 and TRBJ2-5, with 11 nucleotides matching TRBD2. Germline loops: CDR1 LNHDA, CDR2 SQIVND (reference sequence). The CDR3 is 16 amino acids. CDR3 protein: CASSSLAGGDHETQYF. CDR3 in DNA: TGTGCCAGTAGCTCGCTAGCGGGGGGCGACCACGAGACCCAGTACTTC.

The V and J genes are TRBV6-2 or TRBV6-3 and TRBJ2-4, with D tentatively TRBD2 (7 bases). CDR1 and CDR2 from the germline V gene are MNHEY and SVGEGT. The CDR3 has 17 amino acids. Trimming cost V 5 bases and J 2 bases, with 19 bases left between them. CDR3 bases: TGTGCCAGCAGTACGCTGAGGGGGGGGGCAACCAAAAACATTCAGTACTTC. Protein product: CASSTLRGGATKNIQYF.

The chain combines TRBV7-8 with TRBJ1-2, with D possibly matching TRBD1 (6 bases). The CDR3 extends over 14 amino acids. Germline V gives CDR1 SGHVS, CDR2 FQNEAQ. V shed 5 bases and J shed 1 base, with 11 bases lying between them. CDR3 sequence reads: CASSRGQLNYGYTF. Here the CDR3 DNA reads TGTGCCAGCAGCCGCGGACAGCTTAACTATGGCTACACCTTC.

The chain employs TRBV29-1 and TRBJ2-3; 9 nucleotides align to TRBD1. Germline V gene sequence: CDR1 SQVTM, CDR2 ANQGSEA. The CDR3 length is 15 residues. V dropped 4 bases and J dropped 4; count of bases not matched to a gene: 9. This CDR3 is CSVALGQGAPDTQYF. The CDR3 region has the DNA TGCAGCGTTGCCTTGGGACAGGGAGCCCCAGATACGCAGTATTTT.

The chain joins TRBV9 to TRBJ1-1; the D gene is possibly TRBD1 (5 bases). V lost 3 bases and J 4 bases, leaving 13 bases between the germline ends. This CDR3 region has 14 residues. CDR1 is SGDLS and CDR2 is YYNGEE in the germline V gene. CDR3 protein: CASSAGGDPTEAFF. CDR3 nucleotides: TGTGCCAGCAGCGCGGGGGGAGACCCCACTGAAGCTTTCTTT.

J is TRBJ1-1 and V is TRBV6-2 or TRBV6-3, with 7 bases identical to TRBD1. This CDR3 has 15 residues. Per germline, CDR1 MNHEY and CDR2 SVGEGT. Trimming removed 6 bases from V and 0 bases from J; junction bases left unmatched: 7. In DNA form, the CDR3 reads TGTGCCAGCAGCGTCCCCGGGACAGTGAACACTGAAGCTTTCTTT. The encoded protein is CASSVPGTVNTEAFF.

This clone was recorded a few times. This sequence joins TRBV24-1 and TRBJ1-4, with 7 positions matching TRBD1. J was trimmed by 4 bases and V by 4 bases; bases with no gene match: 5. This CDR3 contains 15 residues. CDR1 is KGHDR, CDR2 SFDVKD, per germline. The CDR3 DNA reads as TGTGCCACCAGTGAAGGGACAGCAGATAATGAAAAACTGTTTTTT. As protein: CATSEGTADNEKLFF.

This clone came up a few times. The CDR3 loop is CASSLVPQGINEKLFF. DNA for the CDR3: TGCGCCAGCAGCTTAGTCCCACAGGGAATAAATGAAAAACTGTTTTTT. This chain links TRBV5-1 with TRBJ1-4; D may be TRBD1 (6 bases). Per the germline V gene, CDR1 is SGHRS and CDR2 is YFSETQ. V lost 2 bases, J lost 5 bases, and 16 bases lay in between. The CDR3 runs 16 residues.

The CDR3 bases are TGTGCCAGCAGGGACAGAAGGAATGAGCAGTTCTTC. It yields the protein CASRDRRNEQFF. This chain uses TRBV2 with TRBJ2-1; D might be TRBD1 (6 bases). Germline CDR1 SNHLY, CDR2 FYNNEI. V shed 6 bases and J shed 7 bases, with 10 bases lying between them. This CDR3 has 12 residues.

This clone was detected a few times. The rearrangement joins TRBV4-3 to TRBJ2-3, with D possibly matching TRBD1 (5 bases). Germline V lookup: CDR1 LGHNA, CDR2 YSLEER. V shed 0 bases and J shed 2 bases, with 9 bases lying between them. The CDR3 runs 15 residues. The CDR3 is CASSQEHRPTDTQYF. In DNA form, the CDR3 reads TGCGCCAGCAGCCAAGAACACAGGCCCACAGATACGCAGTATTTT.

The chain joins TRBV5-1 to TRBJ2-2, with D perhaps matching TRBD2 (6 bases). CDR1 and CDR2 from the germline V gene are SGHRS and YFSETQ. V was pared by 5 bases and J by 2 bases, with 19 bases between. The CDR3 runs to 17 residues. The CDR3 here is CASSDAPWGGNTGELFF. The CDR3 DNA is TGCGCCAGCAGTGATGCCCCTTGGGGAGGTAACACCGGGGAGCTGTTTTTT. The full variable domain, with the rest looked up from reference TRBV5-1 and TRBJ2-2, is KAGVTQTPRYLIKTRGQQVTLSCSPISGHRSVSWYQQTPGQGLQFLFEYFSETQRNKGNFPGRFSGRQFSNSRSEMNVSTLELGDSALYLCASSDAPWGGNTGELFFGEGSRLTVL.

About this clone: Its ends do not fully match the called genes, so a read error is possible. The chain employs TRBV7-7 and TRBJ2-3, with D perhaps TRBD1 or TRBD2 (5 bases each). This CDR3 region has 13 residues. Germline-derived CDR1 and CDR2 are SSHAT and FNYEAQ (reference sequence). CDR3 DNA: TGTGCTAGCAGCTTAGCGCAGGGAGATACGCAGTATTTT. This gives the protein CASSLAQGDTQYF. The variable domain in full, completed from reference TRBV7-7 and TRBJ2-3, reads GAGVSQSPRYKVTKRGQDVTLRCDPISSHATLYWYQQALGQGPEFLTYFNYEAQPDKSGLPSDRFSAERPEGSISTLTIQRTEQRDSAMYRCASSLAQGDTQYFGPGTRLTVL.

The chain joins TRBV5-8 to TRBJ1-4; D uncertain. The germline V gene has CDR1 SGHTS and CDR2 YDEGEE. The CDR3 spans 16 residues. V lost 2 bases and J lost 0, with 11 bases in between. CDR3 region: CASSFGDRTTNEKLFF. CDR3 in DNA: TGTGCCAGCAGCTTCGGAGATAGAACAACTAATGAAAAACTGTTTTTT. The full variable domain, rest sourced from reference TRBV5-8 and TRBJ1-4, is EAGVTQSPTHLIKTRGQQATLRCSPISGHTSVYWYQQALGLGLQFLLWYDEGEERNRGNFPPRFSGRQFPNYSSELNVNALELEDSALYLCASSFGDRTTNEKLFFGSGTQLSVL.

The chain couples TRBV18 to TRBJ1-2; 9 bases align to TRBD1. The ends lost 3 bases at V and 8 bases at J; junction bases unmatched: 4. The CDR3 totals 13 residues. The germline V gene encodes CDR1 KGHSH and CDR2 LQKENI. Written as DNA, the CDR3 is TGTGCCAGCTCACCTGGACAGGGGCAAGGCTACACCTTC. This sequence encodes CASSPGQGQGYTF.

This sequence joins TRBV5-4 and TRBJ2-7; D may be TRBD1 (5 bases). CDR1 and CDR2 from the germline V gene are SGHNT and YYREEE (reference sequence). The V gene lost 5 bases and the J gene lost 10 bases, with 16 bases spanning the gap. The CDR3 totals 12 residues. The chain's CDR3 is CASSQDNGPQYF. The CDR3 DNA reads TGTGCCAGCAGTCAGGACAATGGCCCACAGTACTTC.